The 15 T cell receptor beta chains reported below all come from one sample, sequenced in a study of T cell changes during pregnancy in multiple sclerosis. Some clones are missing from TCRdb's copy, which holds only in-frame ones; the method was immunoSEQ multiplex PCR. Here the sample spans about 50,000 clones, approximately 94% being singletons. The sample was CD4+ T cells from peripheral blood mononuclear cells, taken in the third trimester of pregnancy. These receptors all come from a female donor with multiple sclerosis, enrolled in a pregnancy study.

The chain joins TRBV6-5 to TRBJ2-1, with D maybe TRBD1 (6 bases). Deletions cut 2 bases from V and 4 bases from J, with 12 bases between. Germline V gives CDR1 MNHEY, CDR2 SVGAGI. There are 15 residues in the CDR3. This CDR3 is CASSYDQGTYNEQFF. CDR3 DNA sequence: TGTGCCAGCAGTTACGACCAGGGGACGTACAATGAGCAGTTCTTC.

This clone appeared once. CDR3 sequence (DNA): TGTGCCAGTAGTATCGCTGCTAGGGCTAGCGGGAGCTCCTACAATGAGCAGTTCTTC. Its translation is CASSIAARASGSSYNEQFF. This chain uses TRBV19 with TRBJ2-1; the match to TRBD2 covers 10 bases. With 3 bases clipped from V and 0 bases from J, the junction kept 11 bases outside the gene matches. This CDR3 is built from 19 residues. The V gene's germline CDR1 is LNHDA and CDR2 SQIVND (reference sequence).

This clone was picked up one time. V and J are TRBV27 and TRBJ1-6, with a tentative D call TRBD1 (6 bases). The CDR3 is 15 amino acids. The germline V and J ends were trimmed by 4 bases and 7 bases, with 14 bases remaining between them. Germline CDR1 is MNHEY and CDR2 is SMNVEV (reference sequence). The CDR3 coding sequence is TGTGCCAGCAGTTATAAGGACAGCCCAAATTCACCCCTCCACTTT. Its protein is CASSYKDSPNSPLHF.

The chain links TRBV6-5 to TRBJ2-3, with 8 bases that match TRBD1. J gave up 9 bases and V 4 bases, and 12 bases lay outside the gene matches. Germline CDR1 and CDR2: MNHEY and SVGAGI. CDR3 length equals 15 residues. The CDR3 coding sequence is TGTGCCAGCAGTTCACACAGGGGGAGTGGAGTAACGCAGTATTTT. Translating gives CASSSHRGSGVTQYF.

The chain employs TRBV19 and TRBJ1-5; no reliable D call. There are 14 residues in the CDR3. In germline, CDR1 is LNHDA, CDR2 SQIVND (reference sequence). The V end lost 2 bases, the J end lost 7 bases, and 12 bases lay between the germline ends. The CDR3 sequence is CASSISGVRQPQHF. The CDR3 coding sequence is TGTGCCAGTAGTATATCCGGGGTAAGGCAGCCCCAGCATTTT.

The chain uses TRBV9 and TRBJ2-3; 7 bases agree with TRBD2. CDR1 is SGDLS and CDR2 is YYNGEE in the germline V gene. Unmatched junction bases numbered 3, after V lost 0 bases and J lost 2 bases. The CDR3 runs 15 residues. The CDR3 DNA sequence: TGTGCCAGCAGCGTAGATCTAGCGGCCACAGATACGCAGTATTTT. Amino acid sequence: CASSVDLAATDTQYF.

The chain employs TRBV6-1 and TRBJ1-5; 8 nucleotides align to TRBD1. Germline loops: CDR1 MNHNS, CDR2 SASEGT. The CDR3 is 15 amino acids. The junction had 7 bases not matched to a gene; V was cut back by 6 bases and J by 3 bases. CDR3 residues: CASRLGQGYNQPQHF. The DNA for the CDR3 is TGTGCCAGCAGATTAGGACAGGGATACAATCAGCCCCAGCATTTT.

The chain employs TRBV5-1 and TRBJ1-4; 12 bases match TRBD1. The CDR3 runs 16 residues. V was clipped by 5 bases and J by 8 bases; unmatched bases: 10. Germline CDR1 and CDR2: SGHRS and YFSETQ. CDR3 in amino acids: CASRRGQGAGREKLFF. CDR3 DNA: TGCGCCAGCAGACGGGGACAGGGGGCCGGCAGAGAAAAACTGTTTTTT.

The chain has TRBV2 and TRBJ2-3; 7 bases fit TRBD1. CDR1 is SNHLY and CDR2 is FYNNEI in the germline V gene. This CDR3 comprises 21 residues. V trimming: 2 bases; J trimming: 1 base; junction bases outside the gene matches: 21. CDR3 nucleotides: TGTGCCAGCAGTGAATTTCCCTCATGGCGAGACAGGGCTGTCGGCACAGATACGCAGTATTTT. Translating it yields CASSEFPSWRDRAVGTDTQYF.

The CDR3 DNA reads TGTGCCAGCTCCCCTCTATCCACGGGAGAGACCCAGTACTTC. This translates into CASSPLSTGETQYF. The chain uses TRBV18 and TRBJ2-5; D is unclear. V was cut by 6 bases and J by 4 bases, with 15 bases left in between. This CDR3 is built from 14 residues. CDR1 KGHSH and CDR2 LQKENI come from the germline V gene.

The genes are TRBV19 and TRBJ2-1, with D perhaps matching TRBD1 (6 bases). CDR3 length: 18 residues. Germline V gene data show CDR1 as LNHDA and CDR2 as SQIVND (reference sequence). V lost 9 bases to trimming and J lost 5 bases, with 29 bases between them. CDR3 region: CASRPSTIKSRQDNEQFF. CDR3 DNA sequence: TGTGCCAGCCGACCCAGTACAATTAAGTCTAGACAGGACAATGAGCAGTTCTTC.

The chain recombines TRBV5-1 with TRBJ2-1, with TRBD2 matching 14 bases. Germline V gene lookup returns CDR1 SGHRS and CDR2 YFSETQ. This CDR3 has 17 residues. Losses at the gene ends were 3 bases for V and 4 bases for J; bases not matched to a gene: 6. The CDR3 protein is CASSWSTSGRAYNEQFF. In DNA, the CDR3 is TGCGCCAGCAGCTGGTCGACTAGCGGGAGGGCATACAATGAGCAGTTCTTC.

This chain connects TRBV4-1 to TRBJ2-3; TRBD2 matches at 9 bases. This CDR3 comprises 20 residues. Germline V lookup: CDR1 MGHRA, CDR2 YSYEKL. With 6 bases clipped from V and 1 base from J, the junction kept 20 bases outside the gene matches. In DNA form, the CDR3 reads TGCGCCAGCAGGGACATAAATCTAGCGGGGCCCCACCTGGGCACAGATACGCAGTATTTT. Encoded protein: CASRDINLAGPHLGTDTQYF.

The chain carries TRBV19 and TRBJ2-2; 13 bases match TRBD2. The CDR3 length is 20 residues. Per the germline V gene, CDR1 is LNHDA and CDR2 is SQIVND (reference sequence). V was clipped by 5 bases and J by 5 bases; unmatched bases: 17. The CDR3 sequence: CASSPHPGLAGASRTGELFF. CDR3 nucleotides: TGTGCCAGTAGTCCTCACCCCGGACTAGCGGGAGCTTCTAGGACCGGGGAGCTGTTTTTT.

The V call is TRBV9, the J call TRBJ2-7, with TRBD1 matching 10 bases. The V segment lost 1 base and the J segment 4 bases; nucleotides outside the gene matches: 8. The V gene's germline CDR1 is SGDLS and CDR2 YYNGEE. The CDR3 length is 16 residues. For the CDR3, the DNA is TGTGCCAGCAGCGTATCCCACTCGGGACAGGGGTACGAGCAGTACTTC. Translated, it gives CASSVSHSGQGYEQYF.